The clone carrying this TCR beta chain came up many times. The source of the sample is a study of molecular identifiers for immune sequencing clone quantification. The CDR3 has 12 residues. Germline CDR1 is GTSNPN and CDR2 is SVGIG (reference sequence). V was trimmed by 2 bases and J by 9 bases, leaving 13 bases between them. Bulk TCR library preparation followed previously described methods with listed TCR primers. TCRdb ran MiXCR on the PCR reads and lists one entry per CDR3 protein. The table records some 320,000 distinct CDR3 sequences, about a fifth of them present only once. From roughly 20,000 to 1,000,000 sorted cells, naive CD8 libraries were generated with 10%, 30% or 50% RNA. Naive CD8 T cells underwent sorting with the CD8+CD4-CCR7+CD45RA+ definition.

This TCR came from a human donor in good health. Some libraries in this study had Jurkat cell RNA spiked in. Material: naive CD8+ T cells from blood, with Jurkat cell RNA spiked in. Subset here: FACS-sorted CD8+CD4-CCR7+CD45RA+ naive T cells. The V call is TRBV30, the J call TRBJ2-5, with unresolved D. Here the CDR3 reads CAWSSQAMPQYF. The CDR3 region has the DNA TGTGCCTGGAGTAGCCAGGCTATGCCCCAGTACTTC.